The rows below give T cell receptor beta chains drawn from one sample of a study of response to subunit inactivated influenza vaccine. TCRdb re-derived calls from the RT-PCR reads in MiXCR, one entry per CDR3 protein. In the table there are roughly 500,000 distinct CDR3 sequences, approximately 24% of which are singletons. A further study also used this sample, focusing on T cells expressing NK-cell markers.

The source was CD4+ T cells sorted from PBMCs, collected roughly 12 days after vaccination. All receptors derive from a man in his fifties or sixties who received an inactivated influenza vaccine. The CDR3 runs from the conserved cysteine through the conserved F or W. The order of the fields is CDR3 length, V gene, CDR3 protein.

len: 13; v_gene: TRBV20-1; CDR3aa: CSARGQSKNIQYF
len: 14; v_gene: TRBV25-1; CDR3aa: CASGRQWKGDTQYF
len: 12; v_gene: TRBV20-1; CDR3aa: CSAKKVSLEAFF
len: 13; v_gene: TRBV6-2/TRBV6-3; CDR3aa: CASSSTEAYEQYF
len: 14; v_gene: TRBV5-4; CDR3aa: CASSSGSPTDTQYF
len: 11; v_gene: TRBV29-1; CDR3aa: CSARTGGEQFF
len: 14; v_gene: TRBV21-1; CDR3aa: CASSKEGHFNEQFF
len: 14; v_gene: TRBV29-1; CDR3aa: CSVEDLPYSGEQYF
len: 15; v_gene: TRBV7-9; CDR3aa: CASSSGIGHNEKLFF
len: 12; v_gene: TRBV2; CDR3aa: CASGFTYNEQFF
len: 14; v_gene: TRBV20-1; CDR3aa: CSAHPGQGGYGYTF
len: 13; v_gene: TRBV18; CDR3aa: CASSLSDGYEQYF
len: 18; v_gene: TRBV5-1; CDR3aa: CASSSRIGRLSSYNEQFF
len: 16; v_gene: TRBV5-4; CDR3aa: CASSLAPGVAGNTIYF
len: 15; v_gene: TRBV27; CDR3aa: CASSSRIGGPETQYF
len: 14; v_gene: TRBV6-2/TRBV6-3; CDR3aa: CASSYETGSVEQFF
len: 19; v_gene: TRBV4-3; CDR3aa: CASSKYSGLAGGRYNEQFF